These T cell receptor beta chains were read from a single sample in a study of OX40 agonist ivuxolimab in advanced cancers. The protocol was immunoSEQ multiplex PCR, while the TCRdb copy is restricted to in-frame clones and leaves out a portion. The sample lists some 100,000 clones, roughly 80% occurring once. This sample comprised CD4+ or CD8+ T cells sorted from blood, obtained in a trial of the OX40 agonist ivuxolimab. These receptors came from an adult with an advanced solid tumor such as melanoma, head and neck, liver or kidney cancer. CDR3s include the opening cysteine and the closing phenylalanine or tryptophan. The D gene is left open where the match is weak. Size tells how often a clone was seen (once, few, many) or the class of an expanded clone, and some rows leave it out.

v_call	d_call	j_call	clone_size	cdr3_aa	cdr3_nt
TRBV6-5	TRBD1	TRBJ1-5	few	CASSRDSGNQPQHF	TGTGCCAGCAGTCGGGACAGCGGCAATCAGCCCCAGCATTTT
TRBV10-3	.	TRBJ1-1	.	CATSTTTRRTEAFF	TGTGCCACCAGCACAACGACGAGAAGGACTGAAGCTTTCTTT
TRBV7-2	TRBD2	TRBJ2-3	.	CASSSGLSSDTQYF	TGTGCCAGCAGTTCGGGACTAAGCTCAGATACGCAGTATTTT
TRBV6-1	.	TRBJ2-5	once	CASTPQGQETQYF	TGTGCCAGCACCCCTCAAGGCCAAGAGACCCAGTACTTC
TRBV4-3	TRBD2	TRBJ2-3	.	CASSFTSVGNTDTQYF	TGCGCCAGCAGTTTTACTAGCGTGGGCAACACAGATACGCAGTATTTT
TRBV7-2	.	TRBJ2-7	.	CASTQGGAPTYEQYF	TGTGCCAGCACCCAAGGGGGGGCCCCCACCTACGAGCAGTACTTC
TRBV5-1	.	TRBJ2-2	.	CASSLGARPNTGELFF	TGCGCCAGCAGCTTGGGAGCGAGACCGAACACCGGGGAGCTGTTTTTT
TRBV29-1	.	TRBJ1-3	.	CSVESLGNTIYF	TGCAGCGTTGAGAGTCTGGGAAACACCATATATTTT
TRBV7-8	.	TRBJ1-2	.	CASSLRGVDYGYTF	TGTGCCAGCAGCTTACGGGGGGTCGACTATGGCTACACCTTC
TRBV25-1	.	TRBJ1-6	.	CASSLQGNSPLHF	TGTGCCAGCTCTCTCCAGGGGAATTCACCCCTCCACTTT
TRBV9	.	TRBJ2-7	.	CASSAGDTPYEQYF	TGTGCCAGCAGCGCCGGGGACACTCCCTACGAGCAGTACTTC
TRBV2	.	TRBJ2-7	.	CASSDGEVKNEQYF	TGTGCCAGCAGTGATGGGGAGGTGAAAAACGAGCAGTACTTC
TRBV5-1	.	TRBJ1-3	.	CASSFGGDSSGNTTYF	TGCGCCAGCAGCTTTGGGGGCGATAGCTCTGGAAACACCACATATTTT
TRBV4-3	.	TRBJ2-2	.	CASSQAPGQNTGELFF	TGCGCCAGCAGCCAAGCCCCGGGACAGAACACCGGGGAGCTGTTTTTT
TRBV6-6	.	TRBJ2-1	.	CASSYEGKSSYNEQFF	TGTGCCAGCAGTTATGAGGGGAAGAGCTCCTACAATGAGCAGTTCTTC
TRBV14	.	TRBJ2-7	.	CASSQGRANSYEQYF	TGTGCCAGCAGCCAAGGAAGAGCGAACTCCTACGAGCAGTACTTC
TRBV7-2	.	TRBJ1-1	.	CASSSDTNTEAFF	TGTGCCAGCAGTTCGGACACGAACACTGAAGCTTTCTTT
TRBV2	.	TRBJ2-5	once	CASSEEETQYF	TGTGCCAGCAGCGAGGAAGAGACCCAGTACTTC
TRBV30	.	TRBJ2-1	.	CAWSGPALSLRGQFF	TGTGCCTGGAGTGGGCCGGCGTTGTCCCTCCGGGGGCAGTTCTTC
TRBV7-9	.	TRBJ2-7	many	CASSLAGFDEQYF	TGTGCCAGCAGCTTGGCGGGATTCGACGAGCAGTACTTC
TRBV27	TRBD2	TRBJ2-3	.	CASSTGGVNTQYF	TGTGCCAGCAGTACGGGAGGTGTTAATACGCAGTATTTT
TRBV6-5	.	TRBJ1-6	.	CASMGKSSYNSPLHF	TGTGCCAGCATGGGGAAAAGCTCCTATAATTCACCCCTCCACTTT
TRBV2	TRBD1	TRBJ1-2	.	CASRQGQGMYYGYTF	TGTGCCAGCAGACAGGGACAGGGGATGTACTATGGCTACACCTTC
TRBV4-2	.	TRBJ1-4	.	CASSREQGDEKLFF	TGTGCCAGCAGCCGGGAACAAGGGGATGAAAAACTGTTTTTT
TRBV19	.	TRBJ1-2	few	CASSRTILSNSNYGYTF	TGTGCCAGCAGTAGGACGATCTTATCAAACTCAAACTATGGCTACACCTTC
TRBV12-5	.	TRBJ1-2	.	CASGSNYGYTF	TGTGCTAGTGGTTCTAACTATGGCTACACCTTC
TRBV15	TRBD2	TRBJ2-4	.	CATSRDRLAGTDLAKNIQYF	TGTGCCACCAGCAGAGATCGGCTAGCGGGCACAGATCTAGCCAAAAACATTCAGTACTTC
TRBV7-2	TRBD2	TRBJ2-7	.	CASSLVMGLAAYEQYF	TGTGCCAGCAGCTTAGTAATGGGCCTAGCGGCCTACGAGCAGTACTTC
TRBV7-2	.	TRBJ1-2	.	CASSQRREANYGYTF	TGTGCCAGCAGCCAGCGACGTGAAGCTAACTATGGCTACACCTTC
TRBV27	.	TRBJ1-1	.	CASSSSVVGNTEAFF	TGTGCCAGCAGTTCCTCGGTCGTGGGGAACACTGAAGCTTTCTTT
TRBV9	.	TRBJ1-2	.	CASSVEVGNYGYTF	TGTGCCAGCAGCGTAGAAGTAGGGAACTATGGCTACACCTTC
TRBV7-3	TRBD2	TRBJ2-5	.	CASSSSGSREETQYF	TGTGCCAGCAGCTCTAGCGGGAGTAGGGAAGAGACCCAGTACTTC
TRBV5-1	.	TRBJ2-1	.	CASSLATGFSYNEQFF	TGCGCCAGCAGCTTGGCCACAGGATTTTCCTACAATGAGCAGTTCTTC
TRBV5-1	.	TRBJ1-6	.	CASSLVADNSPLHF	TGCGCCAGCAGCTTGGTGGCCGATAATTCACCCCTCCACTTT
TRBV5-6	TRBD1	TRBJ1-3	.	CASSLRTGSGNTIYF	TGTGCCAGCAGCTTGCGGACAGGGTCTGGAAACACCATATATTTT
TRBV7-2	.	TRBJ1-1	few	CASSLPERNTEAFF	TGTGCCAGCAGCTTACCGGAGAGGAACACTGAAGCTTTCTTT
TRBV6-6	TRBD2	TRBJ2-7	.	CASLPGLAVYEQYF	TGTGCCAGCTTACCGGGACTAGCGGTCTACGAGCAGTACTTC
TRBV11-2	.	TRBJ1-1	few	CASSFFPDTEAFF	TGTGCCAGCAGCTTTTTTCCCGACACTGAAGCTTTCTTT
TRBV27	.	TRBJ2-7	.	CASSLGTSYEQYF	TGTGCCAGCTCCTTAGGGACCTCCTACGAGCAGTACTTC
TRBV15	TRBD1	TRBJ1-2	.	CATSRVGQGGYGYTF	TGTGCCACCAGCAGAGTCGGCCAGGGGGGCTATGGCTACACCTTC
TRBV7-8	.	TRBJ2-7	.	CASSRSRTHEQYF	TGTGCCAGCAGCCGATCTAGGACGCACGAGCAGTACTTC
TRBV6-5	.	TRBJ1-1	.	CASSSVGTSNTEAFF	TGTGCCAGCAGTTCGGTTGGGACATCGAACACTGAAGCTTTCTTT